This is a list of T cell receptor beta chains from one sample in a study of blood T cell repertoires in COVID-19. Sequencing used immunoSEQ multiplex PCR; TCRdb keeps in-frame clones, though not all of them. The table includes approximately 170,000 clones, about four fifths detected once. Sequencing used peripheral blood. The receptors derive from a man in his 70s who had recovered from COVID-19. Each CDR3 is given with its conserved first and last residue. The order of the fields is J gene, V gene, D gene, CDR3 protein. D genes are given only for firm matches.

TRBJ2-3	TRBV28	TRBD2	CASSSPGLAENTDTQYF
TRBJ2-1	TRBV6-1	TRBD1	CASSEFWDRDNEQFF
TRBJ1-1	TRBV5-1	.	CASSLGRDDEAFF
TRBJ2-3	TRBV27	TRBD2	CASSLGGGRDTDTQYF
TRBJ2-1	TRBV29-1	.	CSVDRGVIYNEQFF
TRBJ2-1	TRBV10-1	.	CASSAGSSYNEQFF
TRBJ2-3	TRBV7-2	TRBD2	CASRPSGTSTDTQYF
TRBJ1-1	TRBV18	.	CASSPDIDEAFF
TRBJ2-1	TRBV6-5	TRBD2	CASTVTSGTYNEQFF
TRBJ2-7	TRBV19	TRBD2	CASSISSGSSYEQYF
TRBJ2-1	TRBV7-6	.	CASSLGGAGNNEQFF
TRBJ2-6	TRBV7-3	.	CASSFAGANVLTF
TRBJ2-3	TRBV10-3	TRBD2	CAIRDQREGPDTQYF
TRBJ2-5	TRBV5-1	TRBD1	CASSLGLRTGWEETQYF
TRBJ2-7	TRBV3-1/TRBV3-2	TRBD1	CASSPGQFVYEQYF
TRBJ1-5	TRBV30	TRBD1	CAWSVQGNQPQHF
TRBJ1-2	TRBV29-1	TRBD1	CSATGANYGYTF
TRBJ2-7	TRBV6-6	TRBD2	CASSPSGNYEQYF
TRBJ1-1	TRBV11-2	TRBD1	CASSSAAGGTEAFF
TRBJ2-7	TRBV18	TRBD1	CASSPQAGGVYEQYF
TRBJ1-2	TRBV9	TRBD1	CASSDTGTGELGYTF
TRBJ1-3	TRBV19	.	CASSSQQRKGNTIYF
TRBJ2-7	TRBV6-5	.	CAISFGGQKNEQYF
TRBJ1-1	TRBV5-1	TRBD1	CASSLTGEDRTEAFF
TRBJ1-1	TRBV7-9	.	CASSLAPGDVAFF
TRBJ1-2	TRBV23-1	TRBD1	CASKALTGLEDYGYTF
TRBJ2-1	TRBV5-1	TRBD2	CASSSGLAGVAYNEQFF
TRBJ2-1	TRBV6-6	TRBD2	CASSYRPSGSNEQFF
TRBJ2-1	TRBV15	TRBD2	CATSRDRSGRIANEQFF
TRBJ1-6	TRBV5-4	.	CASSLASPGRDSPLHF
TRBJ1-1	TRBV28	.	CASSERVNTEAFF
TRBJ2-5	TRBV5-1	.	CASSPGVYSQETQYF
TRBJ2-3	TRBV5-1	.	CASSPHGRTAGDTQYF
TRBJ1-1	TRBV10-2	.	CASSDAELAEAFF
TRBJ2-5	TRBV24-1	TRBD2	CATSDVTSGRVAETQYF
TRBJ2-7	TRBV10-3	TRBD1	CAISEHPGQGIGYEQYF
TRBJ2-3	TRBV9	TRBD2	CASSGSGRLVDTQYF
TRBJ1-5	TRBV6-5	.	CASTGGGHQPQHF
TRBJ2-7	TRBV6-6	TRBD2	CASSYSTSGSREQYF
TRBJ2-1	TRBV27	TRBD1	CATNSHRGVSSYNEQFF
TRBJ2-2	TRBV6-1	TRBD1	CASSESGQGARTGELFF
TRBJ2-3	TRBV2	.	CASSEEAGTVTDTQYF
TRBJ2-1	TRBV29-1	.	CSARGWERVNEQFF
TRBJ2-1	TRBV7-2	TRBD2	CASSLEREVYNEQFF
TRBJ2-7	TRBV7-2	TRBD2	CASSPTWREGYEQYF
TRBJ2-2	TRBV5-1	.	CASSPRGLNAGELFF
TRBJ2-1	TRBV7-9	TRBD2	CASSSTPAGTYNEQFF
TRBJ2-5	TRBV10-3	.	CAISGSDTQETQYF
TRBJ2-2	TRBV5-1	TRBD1	CASSGGQGVAGELFF
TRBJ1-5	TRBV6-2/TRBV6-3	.	CASSQAGGRGNQPQHF
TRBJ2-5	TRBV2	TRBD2	CASRALAGGETQYF
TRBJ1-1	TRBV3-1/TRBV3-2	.	CASSQNRQEVTEAFF
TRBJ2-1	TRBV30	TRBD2	CAWSQPLSGRAHEQFF
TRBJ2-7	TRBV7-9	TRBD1	CASSQTGGLAYEQYF
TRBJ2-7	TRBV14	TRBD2	CASGGGRYEQYF
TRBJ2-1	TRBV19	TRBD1	CASSVGTGVREQFF
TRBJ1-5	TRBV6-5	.	CASSSGVNQPQHF
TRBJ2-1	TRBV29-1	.	CSVVRAVSYNEQFF
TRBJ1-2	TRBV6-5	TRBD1	CASSGDRANYGYTF